These 12 T cell receptor beta chains were all obtained from the same sample, sequenced in a study of CXCR3-negative and CXCR3-positive naive CD8 T cells. The method, 5' RACE with UMI labels, was used to prepare the TRB cDNA libraries. No DNA is given; TCRdb re-called the 5' RACE reads and lists each CDR3 protein once. The repertoire table contains more than 50,000 distinct CDR3 sequences. The sequenced material came from naive CXCR3- CD8+ T cells from blood. The subset here: CD45RO-CCR7+CD27+CD95- naive CD8+ T cells lacking CXCR3 (TNR3-). The receptors were sampled from a human donor in good health. Some clones in this sample may be carry-over from other donors' samples.

The V call is TRBV28, the J call TRBJ2-3; TCRdb designates TRBD1, a call that cannot be tested without DNA. This CDR3 has 15 amino acids. Germline V gene data show CDR1 as MDHEN and CDR2 as SYDVKM. The CDR3 sequence is CASTQAQGAVDTQYF.

The V call is TRBV4-1, the J call TRBJ1-4; TCRdb picks TRBD1, but there is no DNA to check that call. Germline assignment: CDR1 MGHRA and CDR2 YSYEKL. The CDR3 consists of 17 residues. The CDR3 protein is CASSQVLPPSENEKLFF.

V usage is TRBV20-1 and J usage is TRBJ2-1; checking the TCRdb D call of TRBD1 is not possible without DNA. In germline, CDR1 is DFQATT, CDR2 SNEGSKA (reference sequence). The CDR3 is made up of 16 amino acids. CDR3 protein: CSARDISGQTFNEQFF.

The gene calls are TRBV14 and TRBJ2-7; TCRdb indicates TRBD2, and absent DNA this call remains unverified. Per germline, CDR1 SGHDN and CDR2 FVKESK. CDR3 length: 14 amino acids. CDR3: CASSQEGGTYEQYF.

V and J are TRBV11-3 and TRBJ2-5; there is no DNA to check the TCRdb D call of TRBD1. Looked up from germline, CDR1 is SGHNT and CDR2 is YENEEA. CDR3 length: 16 residues. The CDR3 loop reads CASTNNRVGSWETQYF.

This CDR3 reads CASIGINSYEQYF. The chain joins TRBV6-5 to TRBJ2-7. The CDR3 is 13 residues long. Germline CDR1 MNHEY, CDR2 SVGAGI.

The chain is built from TRBV12-3 or TRBV12-4 and TRBJ1-1; the TRBD1 assignment by TCRdb is unverifiable without DNA. The CDR3 is 13 residues long. Here the CDR3 reads CASSLQGNTEAFF.

The rearrangement uses TRBV29-1 and TRBJ2-1; the D call of TRBD2 rests on TCRdb alone, since no DNA is present to check it. This CDR3 spans 13 amino acids. Looked up from germline, CDR1 is SQVTM and CDR2 is ANQGSEA. CDR3 sequence: CSSKRENYNEQFF.

The chain employs TRBV15 and TRBJ2-7; lacking DNA, the TRBD1 call made by TCRdb goes unchecked. Looked up from germline, CDR1 is LNHNV and CDR2 is YYDKDF (reference sequence). The CDR3 loop spans 16 amino acids. This CDR3 is CATSRDKQGIIDEQYF.

CDR3 residues: CASSPSGEYQETQYF. This chain links TRBV7-2 with TRBJ2-5; TCRdb reports TRBD1, a call that lacks DNA to check it against. There are 15 residues in the CDR3. The germline gives CDR1 SGHTA, CDR2 FQGNSA. Full variable domain (missing parts from reference TRBV7-2 and TRBJ2-5): GAGVSQSPSNKVTEKGKDVELRCDPISGHTALYWYRQSLGQGLEFLIYFQGNSAPDKSGLPSDRFSAERTGGSVSTLTIQRTQQEDSAVYLCASSPSGEYQETQYFGPGTRLLVL.

The gene calls are TRBV12-3 or TRBV12-4 and TRBJ2-1; the D call from TCRdb, TRBD1, cannot be confirmed without DNA. The CDR3 has 17 amino acids. Here the CDR3 reads CASSLPWQGASYNEQFF.

The V call is TRBV6-6, the J call TRBJ2-3; TCRdb names TRBD1, which stays unverified in the absence of DNA. CDR1 and CDR2 (germline): MNHNY, SVGAGI (reference sequence). The CDR3 sequence is 15 residues long. Here the CDR3 reads CASSGQVSVIDTQYF.